This is a list of T cell receptor beta chains from one sample in a study of CD8 T cells in Susac syndrome. TCRdb processed the immunoSEQ multiplex PCR reads anew with MiXCR; each CDR3 protein has one entry. The sample yields some 130,000 distinct CDR3 sequences, more than 90% seen once. The sequenced sample consisted of CD4+ T cells from PBMCs. These receptors came from a human donor in good health. CDR3s include the opening cysteine and the closing phenylalanine or tryptophan. Fields, in order: V gene, D gene, clone size, J gene, CDR3 DNA, CDR3 protein. The D gene is left open where the match is weak. The size entry is marked missing in some rows and otherwise reads once, few, many or a size class.

V: TRBV11-2; D: TRBD2; size: -; J: TRBJ2-7; DNA: TGTGCCAGCAGCTTAGGAGCGGGAGTTTGGGAGCAGTACTTC; CDR3: CASSLGAGVWEQYF
V: TRBV7-9; D: -; size: -; J: TRBJ2-5; DNA: TGTGCCAGCAGCCCCCCCGGGAAACCAGAGACCCAGTACTTC; CDR3: CASSPPGKPETQYF
V: TRBV24-1; D: TRBD1; size: -; J: TRBJ1-2; DNA: TGTGCCACCAGTGAGCAAGACAGGGTCGGCTACACCTTC; CDR3: CATSEQDRVGYTF
V: TRBV11-1; D: TRBD2; size: -; J: TRBJ2-6; DNA: TGTGCCAGCAGCTTATTGAGGCTAGCGGGAGGAGGAAATGGGGCCAACGTCCTGACTTTC; CDR3: CASSLLRLAGGGNGANVLTF
V: TRBV4-1; D: -; size: -; J: TRBJ2-2; DNA: TGCGCCAGCAGCCAAGATCGGGGCCCGGTGGCGGGGCCGAACACCGGGGAGCTGTTTTTT; CDR3: CASSQDRGPVAGPNTGELFF
V: TRBV7-2; D: -; size: -; J: TRBJ2-3; DNA: TGTGCCAGCAGCTTTTCATGGAGGGGCGCAGATACGCAGTATTTT; CDR3: CASSFSWRGADTQYF
V: TRBV3-1; D: -; size: -; J: TRBJ2-7; DNA: TGTGCCAGCAGCCAAGATCGCGGCTTTACCTACGAGCAGTACTTC; CDR3: CASSQDRGFTYEQYF
V: TRBV7-9; D: -; size: -; J: TRBJ2-7; DNA: TGTGCCAGCAGCGATACAGGGTTGTCCTACGAGCAGTACTTC; CDR3: CASSDTGLSYEQYF
V: TRBV29-1; D: TRBD2; size: -; J: TRBJ2-7; DNA: TGCAGCGTTGAAGAGATCGGGACTAACTACGAGCAGTACTTC; CDR3: CSVEEIGTNYEQYF
V: TRBV20-1; D: -; size: once; J: TRBJ2-1; DNA: TGCAGTGCTAGGGGGACCGCGAAGCATGAGCAGTTCTTC; CDR3: CSARGTAKHEQFF
V: TRBV6-1; D: -; size: -; J: TRBJ1-1; DNA: TGTGCCAGCATAAAGAGGGGCCCGGACACTGAAGCTTTCTTT; CDR3: CASIKRGPDTEAFF
V: TRBV12-3/TRBV12-4; D: -; size: -; J: TRBJ2-6; DNA: TGTGCCAGCAGTCCACTTCACGGTAGCTCTGGGGCCAACGTCCTGACTTTC; CDR3: CASSPLHGSSGANVLTF
V: TRBV2; D: -; size: once; J: TRBJ2-3; DNA: TGTGCCAGCAGTGGAGGAGAAGGGCAGTTTACGCAGTATTTT; CDR3: CASSGGEGQFTQYF
V: TRBV20-1; D: -; size: -; J: TRBJ1-2; DNA: TGCAGTGCCATCGCCGGACTGTGGGAAGTTAATGGCTACACCTTC; CDR3: CSAIAGLWEVNGYTF
V: TRBV9; D: -; size: once; J: TRBJ1-1; DNA: TGTGCCAGCAGCGTCCTTAACACTGAAGCTTTCTTT; CDR3: CASSVLNTEAFF
V: TRBV6-2/TRBV6-3; D: -; size: once; J: TRBJ2-1; DNA: TGTGCCAGCATCAAAACAGCGGGCCATGAGCAGTTCTTC; CDR3: CASIKTAGHEQFF
V: TRBV28; D: -; size: -; J: TRBJ2-5; DNA: TGTGCCAGCAGTTTTGGAGCGGAGACCCAGTACTTC; CDR3: CASSFGAETQYF
V: TRBV6-6; D: -; size: -; J: TRBJ1-4; DNA: TGTGCCAGCAACTACAGGGCTACAAATGAAAAACTGTTTTTT; CDR3: CASNYRATNEKLFF
V: TRBV12-3/TRBV12-4; D: -; size: -; J: TRBJ2-4; DNA: TGTGCCAGCAGTGCTGATCCCGGAGCCGGCGGCATTCAGTACTTC; CDR3: CASSADPGAGGIQYF
V: TRBV19; D: -; size: -; J: TRBJ2-5; DNA: TGTGCCAGTAAAAATCAAGAGACCCAGTACTTC; CDR3: CASKNQETQYF
V: TRBV12-3/TRBV12-4; D: -; size: -; J: TRBJ1-1; DNA: TGTGCCAGCAGTTTCGCGTGGGGCACTGAAGCTTTCTTT; CDR3: CASSFAWGTEAFF
V: TRBV28; D: TRBD1; size: -; J: TRBJ1-1; DNA: TGTGCCAGCAGTTTAACAGGGGGACGGACTGAAGCTTTCTTT; CDR3: CASSLTGGRTEAFF
V: TRBV3-1; D: TRBD2; size: -; J: TRBJ2-7; DNA: TGTGCCAGCAGCCCAGGGGTAGCGGGGCGAGAGCAGTACTTC; CDR3: CASSPGVAGREQYF
V: TRBV13; D: TRBD2; size: few; J: TRBJ2-3; DNA: TGTGCCAGCAGCCCTCGACTAGCGGGAGATACAGATACGCAGTATTTT; CDR3: CASSPRLAGDTDTQYF
V: TRBV27; D: -; size: -; J: TRBJ1-4; DNA: TGTGCCAGCAGTTCTCAGGGAGGAAAACTGTTTTTT; CDR3: CASSSQGGKLFF
V: TRBV2; D: -; size: -; J: TRBJ1-2; DNA: TGTGCCAGCAGCGAAACAGGTGGCTACACCTTC; CDR3: CASSETGGYTF
V: TRBV29-1; D: -; size: -; J: TRBJ1-1; DNA: TGCAGCGTTGCCTTGAACAGGGCCACTGAAGCTTTCTTT; CDR3: CSVALNRATEAFF
V: TRBV5-1; D: -; size: -; J: TRBJ1-2; DNA: TGCGCCAGCAGCTTGGATGGGGCGCGGGGCTACACCTTC; CDR3: CASSLDGARGYTF
V: TRBV7-9; D: -; size: -; J: TRBJ2-3; DNA: TGTGCCAGCAGCTTAATCAGTTGGGGATCCACAAATACGCAGTATTTT; CDR3: CASSLISWGSTNTQYF
V: TRBV12-3/TRBV12-4; D: TRBD1; size: once; J: TRBJ2-5; DNA: TGTGCCAGCGGATGGGACAGCCAAGAGACCCAGTACTTC; CDR3: CASGWDSQETQYF
V: TRBV4-1; D: -; size: -; J: TRBJ2-6; DNA: TGCGCCAGCCACCCCCTAGGGGGAGAGGCTGGGGCCAACGTCCTGACTTTC; CDR3: CASHPLGGEAGANVLTF
V: TRBV3-1; D: TRBD1; size: -; J: TRBJ1-1; DNA: TGTGCCAGCACCTCCTACAGGGGGGGGACTGAAGCTTTCTTT; CDR3: CASTSYRGGTEAFF
V: TRBV7-2; D: TRBD1; size: -; J: TRBJ2-1; DNA: TGTGCCAGCAGCCGACAGGGCTTCTCTACCAATGAGCAGTTCTTC; CDR3: CASSRQGFSTNEQFF
V: TRBV5-1; D: TRBD2; size: once; J: TRBJ2-1; DNA: TGCGCCAGCAGCCCGACTAGCGCAGGGGTAGATGAGCAGTTCTTC; CDR3: CASSPTSAGVDEQFF
V: TRBV28; D: -; size: -; J: TRBJ2-5; DNA: TGTGCCAGCAGTGCCCCGTCGGTAGAGACCCAGTACTTC; CDR3: CASSAPSVETQYF
V: TRBV29-1; D: -; size: -; J: TRBJ2-5; DNA: TGCAGCGTTGAAGAGTACCCAGAGACCCAGTACTTC; CDR3: CSVEEYPETQYF
V: TRBV29-1; D: -; size: -; J: TRBJ2-7; DNA: TGCAGCGTTGTAGGGCCCTATGGCGAGCAGTACTTC; CDR3: CSVVGPYGEQYF
V: TRBV3-1; D: -; size: -; J: TRBJ1-2; DNA: TGTGCCAGCAGCCAATCAGGGCCCTATGGCTACACCTTC; CDR3: CASSQSGPYGYTF
V: TRBV12-3/TRBV12-4; D: -; size: -; J: TRBJ1-2; DNA: TGTGCCAGCAGTCTACGAGCCTCGGGACGGACCAACTATGGCTACACCTTC; CDR3: CASSLRASGRTNYGYTF
V: TRBV30; D: TRBD2; size: once; J: TRBJ2-1; DNA: TGTGCCTGGAGGAGCGGGACTAGCGTCTATGAGCAGTTCTTC; CDR3: CAWRSGTSVYEQFF
V: TRBV23-1; D: -; size: -; J: TRBJ1-4; DNA: -; CDR3: CASSQSKPIRSGKNCFF
V: TRBV29-1; D: -; size: few; J: TRBJ2-7; DNA: TGCAGCGCAGGGGAGGGGTTTTACGAGCAGTACTTC; CDR3: CSAGEGFYEQYF
V: TRBV3-1; D: -; size: -; J: TRBJ2-1; DNA: TGTGCCAGCAGCCAATACCGGGATGAGCAGTTCTTC; CDR3: CASSQYRDEQFF
V: TRBV7-9; D: -; size: -; J: TRBJ2-1; DNA: TGTGCCAGCAGCACCTTAGCGTTCTGGGGCCATGAGCAGTTCTTC; CDR3: CASSTLAFWGHEQFF